The next 12 T cell receptor beta chains were all read from a single sample in a study of CD8 T cells in ankylosing spondylitis. Regarding the study as a whole: Made up of about eight highly homologous variants, a TCR beta motif appeared characteristic of ankylosing spondylitis blood.

No antigen has been identified for these receptors. Each CDR3 protein gets one entry after TCRdb re-called the 5' RACE reads with MiXCR. Altogether around 540,000 distinct CDR3 sequences are present, about 13% being singletons, with the ten largest covering 6.8%. What was sequenced was blood, either unsorted or a sorted T cell fraction (not recorded which). The receptor source for this set is a male donor with ankylosing spondylitis.

This chain uses TRBV20-1 with TRBJ2-5, with TRBD2 matching over 8 bases. Trimming cost V 5 bases and J 2 bases; bases outside gene matches: 7. Germline V gives CDR1 DFQATT, CDR2 SNEGSKA (reference sequence). The CDR3 runs to 14 residues. The CDR3 region has the DNA TGCAGTGCTTCTCCCACTAGCGGACAAGAGACCCAGTACTTC. Protein sequence: CSASPTSGQETQYF.

In this sample, this clonotype turned up a few times. This chain joins TRBV6-1 and TRBJ1-1, with D possibly being TRBD1 (5 bases). CDR1 and CDR2 (germline): MNHNS, SASEGT. This CDR3 spans 14 amino acids. V lost 6 bases and J 3 bases, leaving 14 bases between the germline ends. The CDR3 loop reads CASRTRALDTEAFF. CDR3 bases: TGTGCCAGCAGGACCAGGGCTTTGGACACTGAAGCTTTCTTT.

The V call is TRBV30, the J call TRBJ2-7; no clear D. CDR3 length equals 12 residues. V dropped 0 bases and J dropped 6 bases, with 9 bases sitting between them. Per germline, CDR1 GTSNPN and CDR2 SVGIG (reference sequence). CDR3 nucleotide sequence: TGTGCCTGGAGTGTAATGTCATCCGAGCAGTACTTC. Translated, it gives CAWSVMSSEQYF.

A few counts support this clonotype. The chain joins TRBV29-1 to TRBJ2-5, with unresolved D. CDR3 length: 12 residues. From germline, CDR1 is SQVTM and CDR2 ANQGSEA. Trimming took 2 bases from V and 3 from J, leaving 7 bases between them. The CDR3 sequence is CSVETTKETQYF. The DNA for the CDR3 is TGCAGCGTTGAAACTACCAAAGAGACCCAGTACTTC.

Only a few counts were recorded for this clonotype. The J gene is TRBJ1-1, the V gene TRBV10-3; D gene uncertain. Trimming pared 4 bases from V and 1 base from J, leaving 7 bases between. Germline V CDR1 and CDR2: ENHRY, SYGVKD. The CDR3 runs to 13 residues. The CDR3 DNA reads TGTGCCATCAGTGGACAATCGAACACTGAAGCTTTCTTT. Protein product: CAISGQSNTEAFF.

The sample holds many counts of this clonotype. V usage is TRBV12-3 or TRBV12-4 and J usage is TRBJ2-7; 7 bases agree with TRBD2. The CDR3 runs 15 residues. Trimming at V came to 8 bases and at J to 1 base, leaving 11 bases not matched to a gene. The CDR3 sequence: CASLPGWEGSYEQYF. The CDR3 bases are TGTGCCAGCCTTCCCGGGTGGGAGGGTTCCTACGAGCAGTACTTC.

The rearrangement links TRBV7-9 to TRBJ2-6; possibly TRBD1 for D (5 bases). The CDR3 length is 16 residues. Deletions cut 10 bases from V and 0 bases from J, with 16 bases between. The V gene's germline CDR1 is SEHNR and CDR2 FQNEAQ (reference sequence). DNA of the CDR3: TGTGCCACCTCCCAGGGCAGGAGCTCTGGGGCCAACGTCCTGACTTTC. This encodes CATSQGRSSGANVLTF.

The J gene is TRBJ2-7, the V gene TRBV20-1; TRBD2 might be the D (6 bases). Germline values: CDR1 DFQATT, CDR2 SNEGSKA (reference sequence). The CDR3 spans 11 residues. With 3 bases removed from V and 6 bases from J, the gap between germline ends came to 9 bases. The CDR3 DNA follows: TGCAGTGCTAGTGCGGGGCCCGAGCAGTACGTC. Translation: CSASAGPEQYV.

The sample holds a few counts of this clonotype. The chain is built from TRBV20-1 and TRBJ2-1; 11 bases match TRBD2. The CDR3 is made up of 19 amino acids. The germline CDR1 and CDR2 sequences are DFQATT and SNEGSKA (reference sequence). V dropped 2 bases and J dropped 0; count of bases not matched to a gene: 12. The DNA for the CDR3 is TGCAGTGCTAGAAGGGCTAGCGGGAGGAAAATGAGCTCCTACAATGAGCAGTTCTTC. Translation gives CSARRASGRKMSSYNEQFF.

CDR3 coding DNA: TGTGCCAGCAGCCGAGGATCAGGGATATCAGACAATGAGCAGTTCTTC. Translation: CASSRGSGISDNEQFF. The chain is built from TRBV5-4 and TRBJ2-1; maybe TRBD1 (5 bases). Trimming left V 4 bases short and J 5 bases short, with 19 bases between. Germline V gene lookup returns CDR1 SGHNT and CDR2 YYREEE (reference sequence). CDR3 length: 16 residues. Supplemented by reference TRBV5-4 and TRBJ2-1, the full variable domain reads ETGVTQSPTHLIKTRGQQVTLRCSSQSGHNTVSWYQQALGQGPQFIFQYYREEENGRGNFPPRFSGLQFPNYSSELNVNALELDDSALYLCASSRGSGISDNEQFFGPGTRLTVL.

The V gene is TRBV12-3 or TRBV12-4, the J gene TRBJ2-2; D possibly uses TRBD1 or TRBD2 (6 bases each). Between the trimmed V and J ends, which lost 1 base and 0 bases, there was a span of 9 bases. The CDR3 has 16 amino acids. The CDR3 protein is CASSLGGAANTGELFF. The CDR3 bases are TGTGCCAGCAGTTTAGGGGGGGCCGCGAACACCGGGGAGCTGTTTTTT.

This clonotype was seen ten or more times. This chain connects TRBV6-1 to TRBJ2-1; unclear D gene. The CDR3 is 15 amino acids. CDR1 and CDR2 from the germline V gene are MNHNS and SASEGT. Trimming shortened V by 8 bases and J by 4 bases, and 18 bases separated the two germline ends. The DNA of the CDR3 is TGTGCCAGCCTAAGGTTGGCAGGTTCATACAATGAGCAGTTCTTC. It encodes CASLRLAGSYNEQFF.